In its sample, the clone carrying this T cell receptor (beta chain) was seen many times. Trimming left V 1 base short and J 1 base short, with 13 bases between. Looked up from germline, CDR1 is LGHNA and CDR2 is YSLEER. The CDR3 is made up of 16 amino acids. The sample is drawn from a study of T cells after yellow fever vaccination. One entry per CDR3 protein, called by TCRdb with MiXCR from the 5' RACE reads. The sample includes around 320,000 distinct CDR3 sequences, 7.5% to 9% seen only once; the top ten take 3% to 4%. This sequence originates from a man in his late teens or twenties who received the YFV17D yellow fever vaccine. The specimen was CD4+ T cells sorted from PBMCs, collected 5 days after the yellow fever booster vaccination. The chain has TRBV4-3 and TRBJ2-5, with D unclear. The CDR3 loop is CASSQGARPGQETQYF. For the CDR3, the DNA is TGCGCCAGCAGCCAAGGGGCCCGTCCCGGCCAAGAGACCCAGTACTTC.